This paragraph reports one T cell receptor beta chain. The sample belongs to a study of blood T cell repertoires in COVID-19. The repertoire was sequenced with immunoSEQ multiplex PCR; TCRdb's copy has only in-frame clones and lacks some. The sample carries about 260,000 clones, approximately 90% recorded once. The length of the CDR3 is 17 residues. The germline CDR1 and CDR2 sequences are LGHNA and YSLEER. V was clipped by 0 bases and J by 4 bases; unmatched bases: 7. Material for sequencing was PBMCs or T cells enriched from blood (not recorded which). The chain links TRBV4-3 to TRBJ2-1; TRBD2 agrees at 9 bases. This receptor was identified in a woman between 50 and 59 years old who had recovered from COVID-19. The CDR3 sequence is CASSQDTWLAGYNEQFF. The DNA for the CDR3 is TGCGCCAGCAGCCAAGATACTTGGCTAGCGGGGTACAATGAGCAGTTCTTC.